The table lists the clone carrying this T cell receptor beta chain with many counts. Its cognate antigen is unknown. cDNA libraries for TCR alpha and TCR beta, carrying sample barcodes and UMIs, came from 5'RACE with constant-segment primers. TCRdb called the 5' RACE reads again in MiXCR, with one record for every CDR3 protein. The sample lists 290,000 or so distinct CDR3 sequences; roughly 19% were seen once. The sample belongs to a study of T-cell memory formation after mild COVID-19. The overall study: TCR clusters were mostly confined to one donor each. Study-wide results and caveats: Clones contracting day 15 to 85 were balanced CD4/CD8; later expanders leaned CD4+.

The CDR3 is 13 residues long. The ends were cut back, 5 bases at V and 1 base at J, with 8 bases in the middle. Germline V gives CDR1 LNHNV, CDR2 YYDKDF (reference sequence). The source is a man between 18 and 35 years old who had mild COVID-19 (a few samples of this study predate the infection). Cell type and time point are not known. Sequences were obtained from PBMCs or a T cell subset sorted from them (not recorded which). This rearrangement joins TRBV15 to TRBJ2-5; D perhaps matches TRBD1 (6 bases). The CDR3 is CATSRTVQETQYF. In DNA form, the CDR3 reads TGTGCCACCAGCCGGACAGTCCAAGAGACCCAGTACTTC. Complete variable domain (other parts from reference TRBV15 and TRBJ2-5): DAMVIQNPRYQVTQFGKPVTLSCSQTLNHNVMYWYQQKSSQAPKLLFHYYDKDFNNEADTPDNFQSRRPNTSFCFLDIRSPGLGDTAMYLCATSRTVQETQYFGPGTRLLVL.